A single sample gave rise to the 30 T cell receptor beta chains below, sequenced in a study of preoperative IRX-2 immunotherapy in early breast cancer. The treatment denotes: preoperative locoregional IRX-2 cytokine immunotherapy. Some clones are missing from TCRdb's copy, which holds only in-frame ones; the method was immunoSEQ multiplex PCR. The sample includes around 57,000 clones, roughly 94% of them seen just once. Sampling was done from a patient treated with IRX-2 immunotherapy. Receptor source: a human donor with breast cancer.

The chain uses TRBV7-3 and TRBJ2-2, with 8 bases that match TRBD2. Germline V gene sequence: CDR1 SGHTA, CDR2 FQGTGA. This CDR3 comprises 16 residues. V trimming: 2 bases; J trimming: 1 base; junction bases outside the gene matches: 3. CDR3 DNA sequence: TGTGCCAGCAGCTTAGACAGCGGGGGGAACACCGGGGAGCTGTTTTTT. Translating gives CASSLDSGGNTGELFF.

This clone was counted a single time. Written as DNA, the CDR3 is TGTGCCAGCAGCTTCGTTGGTGGAGCCCCACGGTACGAGCAGTACTTC. Translation gives CASSFVGGAPRYEQYF. The gene calls are TRBV11-1 and TRBJ2-7; D unclear. The germline V gene encodes CDR1 SGHAT and CDR2 FQDESV (reference sequence). The CDR3 has 16 amino acids. Between the trimmed V and J ends, which lost 3 bases and 4 bases, there was a span of 19 bases.

The CDR3 is CASSQSPLAGATSTDTQYF. Here the CDR3 DNA reads TGTGCCAGCAGCCAAAGCCCCCTAGCGGGAGCAACTAGCACAGATACGCAGTATTTT. The chain carries TRBV4-2 and TRBJ2-3, with 10 bases identical to TRBD2. J gave up 0 bases and V 2 bases, and 11 bases lay outside the gene matches. The CDR3 covers 19 residues. Germline lookup yields CDR1 LGHNA and CDR2 YNFKEQ.

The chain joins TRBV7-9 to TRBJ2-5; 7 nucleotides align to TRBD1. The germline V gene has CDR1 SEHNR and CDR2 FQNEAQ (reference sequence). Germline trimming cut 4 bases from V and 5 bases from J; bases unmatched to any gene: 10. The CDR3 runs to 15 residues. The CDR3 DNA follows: TGTGCCAGCAGCTCCACAGGGGACCTCGATGAGACCCAGTACTTC. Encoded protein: CASSSTGDLDETQYF.

The CDR3 is CASSLRTGDEQYF. The DNA for the CDR3 is TGCGCCAGCAGCTTACGGACAGGGGACGAGCAGTACTTC. This chain connects TRBV5-1 to TRBJ2-7; 9 nucleotides match TRBD1. Germline CDR1 SGHRS, CDR2 YFSETQ. The CDR3 length is 13 residues. V was pared by 2 bases and J by 5 bases, with 2 bases of the junction left unmatched.

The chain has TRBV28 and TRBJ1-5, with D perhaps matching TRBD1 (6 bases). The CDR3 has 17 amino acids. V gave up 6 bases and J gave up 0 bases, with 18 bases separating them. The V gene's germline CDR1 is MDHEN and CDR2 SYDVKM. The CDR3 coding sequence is TGTGCCAGCAGGGACAGTTTTCCGCCTTATAGCAATCAGCCCCAGCATTTT. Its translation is CASRDSFPPYSNQPQHF.

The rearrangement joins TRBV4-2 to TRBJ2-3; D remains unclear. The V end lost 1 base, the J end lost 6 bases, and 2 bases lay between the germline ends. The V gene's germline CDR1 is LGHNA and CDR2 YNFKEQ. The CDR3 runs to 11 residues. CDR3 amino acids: CASSQGDTQYF. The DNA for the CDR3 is TGTGCCAGCAGCCAAGGGGATACGCAGTATTTT.

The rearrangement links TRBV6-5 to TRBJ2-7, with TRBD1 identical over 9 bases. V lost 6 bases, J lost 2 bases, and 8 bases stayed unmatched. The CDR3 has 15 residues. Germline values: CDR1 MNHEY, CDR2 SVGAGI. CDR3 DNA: TGTGCCAGCAGGGGGGGATGGACAGGGGCCTACGAGCAGTACTTC. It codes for CASRGGWTGAYEQYF.

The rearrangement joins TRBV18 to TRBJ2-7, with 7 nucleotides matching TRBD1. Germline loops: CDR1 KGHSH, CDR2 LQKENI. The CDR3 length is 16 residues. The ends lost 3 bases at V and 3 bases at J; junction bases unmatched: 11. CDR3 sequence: CASSPTKEGANYEQYF. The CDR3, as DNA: TGTGCCAGCTCACCTACAAAAGAGGGGGCCAACTACGAGCAGTACTTC.

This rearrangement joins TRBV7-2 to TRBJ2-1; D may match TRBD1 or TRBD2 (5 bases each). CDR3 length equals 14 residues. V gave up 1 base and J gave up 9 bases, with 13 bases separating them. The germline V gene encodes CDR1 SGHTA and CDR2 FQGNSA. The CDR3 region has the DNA TGTGCCAGCAGCTTAGGACGGCGAGGGGCTGAGCAGTTCTTC. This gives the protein CASSLGRRGAEQFF.

As DNA, the CDR3 is TGTGCCATCAGTGCGGACTCCTACAATGAGCAGTTCTTC. Translated, it gives CAISADSYNEQFF. V gene TRBV10-3 combines with J gene TRBJ2-1; no clear D. The CDR3 is 13 residues long. CDR1 and CDR2 from the germline V gene are ENHRY and SYGVKD. V shed 4 bases and J shed 0 bases, with 4 bases lying between them.

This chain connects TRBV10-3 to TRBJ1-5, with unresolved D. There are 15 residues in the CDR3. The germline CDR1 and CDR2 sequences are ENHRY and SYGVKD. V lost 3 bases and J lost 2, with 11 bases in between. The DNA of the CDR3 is TGTGCCATCAGTGAAGCAGGTCTCGGCAATCAGCCCCAGCATTTT. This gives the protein CAISEAGLGNQPQHF.

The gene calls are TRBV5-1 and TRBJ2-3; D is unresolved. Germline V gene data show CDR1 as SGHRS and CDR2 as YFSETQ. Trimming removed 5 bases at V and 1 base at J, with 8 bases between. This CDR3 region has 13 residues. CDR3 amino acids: CASRGEGTDTQYF. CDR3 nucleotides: TGCGCCAGCAGGGGTGAGGGCACAGATACGCAGTATTTT.

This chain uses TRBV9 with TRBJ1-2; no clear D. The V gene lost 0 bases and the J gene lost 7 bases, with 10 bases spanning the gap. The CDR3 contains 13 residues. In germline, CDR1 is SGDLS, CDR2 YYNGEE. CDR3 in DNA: TGTGCCAGCAGCGTAGACCCGGGGATTGGCTACACCTTC. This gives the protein CASSVDPGIGYTF.

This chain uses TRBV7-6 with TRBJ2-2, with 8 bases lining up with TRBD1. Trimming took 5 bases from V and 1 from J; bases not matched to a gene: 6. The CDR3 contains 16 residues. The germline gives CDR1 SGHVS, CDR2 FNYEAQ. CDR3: CASSRTGGGNTGELFF. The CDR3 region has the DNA TGTGCCAGCAGCCGAACAGGGGGAGGGAACACCGGGGAGCTGTTTTTT.

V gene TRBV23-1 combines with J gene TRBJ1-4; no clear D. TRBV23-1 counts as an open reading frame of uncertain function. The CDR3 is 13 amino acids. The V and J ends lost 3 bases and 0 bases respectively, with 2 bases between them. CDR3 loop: CASSHATNEKLFF. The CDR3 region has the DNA TGCGCCAGCAGTCACGCAACTAATGAAAAACTGTTTTTT.

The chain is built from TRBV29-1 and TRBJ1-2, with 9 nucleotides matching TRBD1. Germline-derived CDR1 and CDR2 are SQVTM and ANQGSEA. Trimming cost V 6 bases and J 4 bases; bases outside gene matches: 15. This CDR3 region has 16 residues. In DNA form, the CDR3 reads TGCAGCGTCGCACGGGACAGGGCTGCCTCCTTCTATGGCTACACCTTC. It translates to CSVARDRAASFYGYTF.

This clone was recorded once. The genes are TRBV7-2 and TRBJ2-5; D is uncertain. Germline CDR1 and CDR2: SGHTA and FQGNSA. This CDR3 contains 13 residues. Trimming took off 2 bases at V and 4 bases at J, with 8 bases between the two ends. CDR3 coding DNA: TGTGCCAGCAGCTTAAGATTCGTAGAGACCCAGTACTTC. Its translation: CASSLRFVETQYF. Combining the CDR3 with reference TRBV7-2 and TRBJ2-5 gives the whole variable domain GAGVSQSPSNKVTEKGKDVELRCDPISGHTALYWYRQSLGQGLEFLIYFQGNSAPDKSGLPSDRFSAERTGGSVSTLTIQRTQQEDSAVYLCASSLRFVETQYFGPGTRLLVL.

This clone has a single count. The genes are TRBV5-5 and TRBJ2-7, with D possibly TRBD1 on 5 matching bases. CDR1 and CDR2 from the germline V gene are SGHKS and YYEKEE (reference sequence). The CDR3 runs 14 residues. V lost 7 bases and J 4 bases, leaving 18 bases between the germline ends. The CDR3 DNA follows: TGTGCCAGCTCAGAGCCCTCAAGGGGTTACGAGCAGTACTTC. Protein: CASSEPSRGYEQYF.

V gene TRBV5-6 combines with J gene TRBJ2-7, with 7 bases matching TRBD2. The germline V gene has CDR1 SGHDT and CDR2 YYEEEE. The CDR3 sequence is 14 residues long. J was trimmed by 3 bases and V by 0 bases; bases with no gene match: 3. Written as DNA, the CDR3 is TGTGCCAGCAGCTTGGGCGGGAGCGTCTACGAGCAGTACTTC. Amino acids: CASSLGGSVYEQYF.

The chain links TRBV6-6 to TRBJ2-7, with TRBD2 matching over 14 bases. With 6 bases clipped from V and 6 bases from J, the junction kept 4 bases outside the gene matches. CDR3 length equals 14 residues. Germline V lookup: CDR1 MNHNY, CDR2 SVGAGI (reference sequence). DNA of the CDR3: TGTGCCAGCAGACCCGGACTAGCGGGAGGCGAGCAGTACTTC. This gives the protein CASRPGLAGGEQYF.

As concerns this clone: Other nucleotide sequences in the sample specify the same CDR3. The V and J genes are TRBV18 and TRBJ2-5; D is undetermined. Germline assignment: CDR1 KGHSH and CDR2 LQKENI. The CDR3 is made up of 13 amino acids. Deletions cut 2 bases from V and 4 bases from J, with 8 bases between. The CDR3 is CASSPGAAETQYF. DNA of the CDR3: TGTGCCAGCTCACCAGGAGCTGCAGAGACCCAGTACTTC.

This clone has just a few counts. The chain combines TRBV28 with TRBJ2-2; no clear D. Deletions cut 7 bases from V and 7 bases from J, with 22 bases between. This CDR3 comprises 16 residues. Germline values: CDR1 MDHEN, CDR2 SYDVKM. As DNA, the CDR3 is TGTGCCAGCAAGCCCATGGTGATAGGGATGAACGGGGAGCTGTTTTTT. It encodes CASKPMVIGMNGELFF.

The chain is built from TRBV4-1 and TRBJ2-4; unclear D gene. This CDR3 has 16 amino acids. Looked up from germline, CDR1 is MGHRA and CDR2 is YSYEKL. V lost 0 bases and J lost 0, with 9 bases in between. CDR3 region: CASSQDWLRAKNIQYF. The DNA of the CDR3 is TGCGCCAGCAGCCAAGATTGGCTGAGAGCCAAAAACATTCAGTACTTC.

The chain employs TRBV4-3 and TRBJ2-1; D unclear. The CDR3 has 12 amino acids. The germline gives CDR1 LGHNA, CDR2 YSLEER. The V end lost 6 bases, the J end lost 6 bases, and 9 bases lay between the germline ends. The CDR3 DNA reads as TGCGCCAGCAGTCTAGGGATCAATGAGCAGTTCTTC. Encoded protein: CASSLGINEQFF.

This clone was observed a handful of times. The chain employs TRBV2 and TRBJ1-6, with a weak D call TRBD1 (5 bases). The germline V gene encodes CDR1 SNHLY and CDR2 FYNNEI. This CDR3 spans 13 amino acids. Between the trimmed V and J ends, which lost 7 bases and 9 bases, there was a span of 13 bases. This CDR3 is CASTEGRASPLHF. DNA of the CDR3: TGTGCCAGCACCGAAGGCAGGGCTTCACCCCTCCACTTT.

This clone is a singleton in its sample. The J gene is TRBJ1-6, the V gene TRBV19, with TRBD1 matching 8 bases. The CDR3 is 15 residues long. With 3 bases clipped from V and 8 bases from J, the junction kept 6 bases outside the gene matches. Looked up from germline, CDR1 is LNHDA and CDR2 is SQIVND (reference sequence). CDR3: CASSITQGADSPLHF. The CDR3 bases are TGTGCCAGTAGTATTACCCAGGGGGCGGATTCACCCCTCCACTTT.

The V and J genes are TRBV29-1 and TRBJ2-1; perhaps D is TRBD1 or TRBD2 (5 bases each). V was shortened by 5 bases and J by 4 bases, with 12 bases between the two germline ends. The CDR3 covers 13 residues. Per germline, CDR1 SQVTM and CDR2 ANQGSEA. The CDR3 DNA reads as TGCAGCGTTCGGGGCAGAAATTACAATGAGCAGTTCTTC. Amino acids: CSVRGRNYNEQFF.

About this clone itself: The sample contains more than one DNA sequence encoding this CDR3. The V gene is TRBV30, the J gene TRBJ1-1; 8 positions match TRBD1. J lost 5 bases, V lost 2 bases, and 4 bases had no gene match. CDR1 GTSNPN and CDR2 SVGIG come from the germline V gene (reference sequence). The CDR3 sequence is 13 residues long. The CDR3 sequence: CAWSPQGGTEAFF. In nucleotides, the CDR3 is TGTGCCTGGAGTCCACAGGGGGGGACTGAAGCTTTCTTT. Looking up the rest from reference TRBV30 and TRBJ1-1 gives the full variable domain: SQTIHQWPATLVQPVGSPLSLECTVEGTSNPNLYWYRQAAGRGLQLLFYSVGIGQISSEVPQNLSASRPQDRQFILSSKKLLLSDSGFYLCAWSPQGGTEAFFGQGTRLTVV.

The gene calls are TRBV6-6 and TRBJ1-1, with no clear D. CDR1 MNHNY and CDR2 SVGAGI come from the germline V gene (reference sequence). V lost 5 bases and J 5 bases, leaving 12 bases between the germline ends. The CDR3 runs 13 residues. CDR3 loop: CASSRNRGTEAFF. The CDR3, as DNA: TGTGCCAGCAGTAGGAACAGAGGGACTGAAGCTTTCTTT.